The clone carrying this T cell receptor (beta chain) was found once. This sample was included in a study of technical replicates of blood from a handful of donors. The table came from immunoSEQ multiplex PCR; TCRdb's copy has only in-frame clones and leaves some out. Here the sample spans about 76,000 clones, roughly 90% being singletons. Sample: T cells isolated from PBMCs. The sequence came from a human donor in good health.

The CDR3 loop is CASSLEGGVSGNTEAFF. CDR3 in DNA: TGCGCCAGCAGCTTGGAGGGCGGGGTAAGTGGGAACACTGAAGCTTTCTTT. The genes are TRBV5-1 and TRBJ1-1; D not certain. The CDR3 length is 17 residues. V was cut by 0 bases and J by 1 base, with 16 bases left in between. Germline CDR1 SGHRS, CDR2 YFSETQ.